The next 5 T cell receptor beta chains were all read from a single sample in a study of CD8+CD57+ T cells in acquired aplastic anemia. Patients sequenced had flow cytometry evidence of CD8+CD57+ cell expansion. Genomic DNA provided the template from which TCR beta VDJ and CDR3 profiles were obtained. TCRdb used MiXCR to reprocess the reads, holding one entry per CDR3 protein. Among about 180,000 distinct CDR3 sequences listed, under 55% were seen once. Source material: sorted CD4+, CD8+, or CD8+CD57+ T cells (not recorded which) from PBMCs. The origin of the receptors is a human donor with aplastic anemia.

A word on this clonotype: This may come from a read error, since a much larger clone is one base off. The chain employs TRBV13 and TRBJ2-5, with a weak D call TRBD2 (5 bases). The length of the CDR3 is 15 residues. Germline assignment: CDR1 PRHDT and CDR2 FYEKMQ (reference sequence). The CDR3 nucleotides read TGTGCCTGCAGCTTAGGCCTAACCGGGGTTGAGACCCAGTACTTC. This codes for CACSLGLTGVETQYF.

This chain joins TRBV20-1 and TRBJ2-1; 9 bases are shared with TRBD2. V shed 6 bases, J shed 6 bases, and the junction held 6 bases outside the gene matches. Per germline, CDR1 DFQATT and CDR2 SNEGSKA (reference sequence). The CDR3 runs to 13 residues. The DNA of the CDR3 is TGCAGTGCAACCGGGACTAGCAGCAATGAGCAGTTCTTC. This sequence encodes CSATGTSSNEQFF.

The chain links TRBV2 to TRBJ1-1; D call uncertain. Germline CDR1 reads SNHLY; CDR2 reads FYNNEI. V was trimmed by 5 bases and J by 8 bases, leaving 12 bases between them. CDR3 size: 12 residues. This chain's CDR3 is CASSRTGGEAFF. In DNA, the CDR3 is TGTGCCAGCAGTAGGACGGGCGGGGAAGCTTTCTTT.

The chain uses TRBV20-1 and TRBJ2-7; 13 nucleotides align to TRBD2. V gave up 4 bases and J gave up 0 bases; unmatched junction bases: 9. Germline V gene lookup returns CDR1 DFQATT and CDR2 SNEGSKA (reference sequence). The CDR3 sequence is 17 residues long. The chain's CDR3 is CSATGLAGVGPSYEQYF. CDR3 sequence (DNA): TGCAGTGCTACAGGACTAGCGGGAGTTGGCCCCTCCTACGAGCAGTACTTC.

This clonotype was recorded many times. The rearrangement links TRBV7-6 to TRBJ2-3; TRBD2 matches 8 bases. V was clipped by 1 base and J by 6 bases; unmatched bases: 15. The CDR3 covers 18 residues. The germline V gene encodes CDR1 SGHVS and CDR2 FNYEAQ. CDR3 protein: CASSLGVSGGTPGDTQYF. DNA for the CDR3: TGTGCCAGCAGCTTAGGCGTCTCGGGGGGGACCCCCGGGGATACGCAGTATTTT. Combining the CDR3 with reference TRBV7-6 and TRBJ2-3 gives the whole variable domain GAGVSQSPRYKVTKRGQDVALRCDPISGHVSLYWYRQALGQGPEFLTYFNYEAQQDKSGLPNDRFSAERPEGSISTLTIQRTEQRDSAMYRCASSLGVSGGTPGDTQYFGPGTRLTVL.